One and the same sample provided the 2 T cell receptor beta chains below, sequenced in a study of early T cells in non-severe SARS-CoV-2 infection. TCRdb re-analysed the 5' RACE reads in MiXCR, keeping a single row per CDR3 protein. The data hold over 55,000 distinct CDR3 sequences, with roughly an eighth observed a single time. The sequenced material came from whole blood. These receptor sequences come from an adult who was a healthcare worker with PCR-confirmed SARS-CoV-2 infection or an uninfected control (not recorded which).

This clonotype came up many times. The J gene is TRBJ2-5, the V gene TRBV6-5; TRBD1 matches at 7 bases. Trimming removed 0 bases from V and 5 bases from J; junction bases left unmatched: 3. This CDR3 has 14 residues. Per germline, CDR1 MNHEY and CDR2 SVGAGI. The CDR3 bases are TGTGCCAGCAGTTACTCAAGGGGGCCCGAGACCCAGTACTTC. It is translated as CASSYSRGPETQYF.

At least ten counts were recorded for this clonotype. The chain employs TRBV11-2 and TRBJ2-1; D is unclear. The CDR3 spans 14 residues. Germline CDR1 is SGHAT and CDR2 is FQNNGV. The V gene lost 5 bases and the J gene lost 8 bases, with 16 bases spanning the gap. CDR3 loop: CASSLGVTSYEQFF. As DNA, the CDR3 is TGTGCCAGCAGCCTTGGGGTGACTTCCTATGAGCAGTTCTTC.